A single sample gave rise to the 18 T cell receptor beta chains below, sequenced in a study of long-term antiretroviral therapy in people with HIV. It was version v3.0 of the immunoSEQ assay that was run at survey level. Profiled with immunoSEQ multiplex PCR; TCRdb holds only in-frame clones, not every one. Among fewer than 25,000 clones listed, under 90% were seen once. Sequencing used unsorted PBMCs, obtained at the start of antiretroviral therapy, before treatment. The receptor source for this set is a woman aged 18-35 years with HIV.

The rearrangement joins TRBV9 to TRBJ2-7; TRBD2 aligns across 8 bases. Germline V gene data show CDR1 as SGDLS and CDR2 as YYNGEE. The length of the CDR3 is 13 residues. V was pared by 5 bases and J by 3 bases, with 4 bases of the junction left unmatched. The CDR3 is CASSPTSGYEQYF. Written as DNA, the CDR3 is TGTGCCAGCAGTCCCACTAGCGGCTACGAGCAGTACTTC. Supplemented by reference TRBV9 and TRBJ2-7, the full variable domain reads DSGVTQTPKHLITATGQRVTLRCSPRSGDLSVYWYQQSLDQGLQFLIQYYNGEERAKGNILERFSAQQFPDLHSELNLSSLELGDSALYFCASSPTSGYEQYFGPGTRLTVT.

The chain uses TRBV30 and TRBJ1-2; D remains ambiguous. Between the trimmed V and J ends, which lost 0 bases and 7 bases, there was a span of 9 bases. The CDR3 is made up of 12 amino acids. CDR1 is GTSNPN and CDR2 is SVGIG in the germline V gene (reference sequence). The CDR3 region has the DNA TGTGCCTGGAGTGTACTCGAGGGTGGCTACACCTTC. It translates to CAWSVLEGGYTF.

V is TRBV5-6 and J is TRBJ2-3, with a possible D match to TRBD2 (5 bases). Germline values: CDR1 SGHDT, CDR2 YYEEEE. CDR3 length: 14 residues. V lost 0 bases to trimming and J lost 3 bases, with 8 bases between them. Here the CDR3 DNA reads TGTGCCAGCAGCTTGGCCCGGGGTACAGATACGCAGTATTTT. Translating gives CASSLARGTDTQYF.

The chain is built from TRBV11-2 and TRBJ2-3; 10 bases agree with TRBD1. V lost 6 bases, J lost 1 base, and 7 bases stayed unmatched. Germline CDR1 is SGHAT and CDR2 is FQNNGV. This CDR3 is built from 16 residues. CDR3 residues: CASRTFGTGGTDTQYF. DNA of the CDR3: TGTGCCAGCAGGACATTCGGGACAGGGGGCACAGATACGCAGTATTTT.

The V gene is TRBV19, the J gene TRBJ1-2; TRBD1 might be the D (6 bases). Per germline, CDR1 LNHDA and CDR2 SQIVND (reference sequence). V was clipped by 0 bases and J by 7 bases, with 12 bases between them. The CDR3 runs to 14 residues. CDR3 region: CASSIEGAYGGYTF. The CDR3 DNA reads TGTGCCAGTAGTATAGAGGGGGCGTACGGTGGCTACACCTTC.

By share of the sample, this clone is medium-sized (0.01 to 0.1%). J is TRBJ2-2 and V is TRBV6-1, with D perhaps matching TRBD2 (6 bases). With 10 bases removed from V and 0 bases from J, the gap between germline ends came to 15 bases. CDR3 size: 15 residues. Germline V gene lookup returns CDR1 MNHNS and CDR2 SASEGT. CDR3 sequence: CATGGGRTNTGELFF. In nucleotides, the CDR3 is TGTGCCACCGGGGGAGGACGGACGAACACCGGGGAGCTGTTTTTT.

V usage is TRBV5-1 and J usage is TRBJ2-3, with TRBD2 matching 9 bases. V lost 1 base to trimming and J lost 0 bases; unmatched junction nucleotides: 3. The CDR3 runs 16 residues. Germline V lookup: CDR1 SGHRS, CDR2 YFSETQ. CDR3 residues: CASSLWAGGSTDTQYF. The CDR3 bases are TGCGCCAGCAGCTTGTGGGCGGGGGGGAGCACAGATACGCAGTATTTT. Using reference TRBV5-1 and TRBJ2-3 for the parts outside the CDR3, the full variable domain is KAGVTQTPRYLIKTRGQQVTLSCSPISGHRSVSWYQQTPGQGLQFLFEYFSETQRNKGNFPGRFSGRQFSNSRSEMNVSTLELGDSALYLCASSLWAGGSTDTQYFGPGTRLTVL.

This chain uses TRBV7-9 with TRBJ2-7, with a tentative D call TRBD1 (6 bases). The germline CDR1 and CDR2 sequences are SEHNR and FQNEAQ (reference sequence). The CDR3 is made up of 15 amino acids. The V gene lost 5 bases and the J gene lost 5 bases, with 19 bases spanning the gap. The DNA of the CDR3 is TGTGCCAGCAGCCAGACGCAGGGGTTACAGGACGAGCAGTACTTC. It is translated as CASSQTQGLQDEQYF.

This clone was observed once. The chain combines TRBV6-5 with TRBJ1-2; TRBD1 matches 7 bases. The CDR3 has 16 residues. J gave up 2 bases and V 4 bases, and 10 bases lay outside the gene matches. Per the germline V gene, CDR1 is MNHEY and CDR2 is SVGAGI. The CDR3 loop reads CASSSLAAGGNYGYTF. The CDR3 DNA is TGTGCCAGCAGTTCGTTGGCGGCAGGGGGAAACTATGGCTACACCTTC.

The genes are TRBV11-2 and TRBJ1-1; no firm D call. V lost 6 bases and J 6 bases, leaving 11 bases between the germline ends. CDR1 is SGHAT and CDR2 is FQNNGV in the germline V gene. This CDR3 has 12 amino acids. The CDR3 bases are TGTGCCAGCAGTCTATCGGGCCCTGAAGCTTTCTTT. Encoded protein: CASSLSGPEAFF.

The gene calls are TRBV18 and TRBJ1-3, with D unresolved. Trimming pared 1 base from V and 0 bases from J, leaving 7 bases between. The CDR3 extends over 15 amino acids. Germline CDR1 KGHSH, CDR2 LQKENI. The CDR3 bases are TGTGCCAGCTCACCACAGGGCGACTCTGGAAACACCATATATTTT. Protein: CASSPQGDSGNTIYF.

V is TRBV30 and J is TRBJ2-7; D unresolved. Trimming took off 0 bases at V and 3 bases at J, with 3 bases between the two ends. This CDR3 comprises 11 residues. CDR1 GTSNPN and CDR2 SVGIG come from the germline V gene (reference sequence). The CDR3 region has the DNA TGTGCCTGGAGTGTCAACTACGAGCAGTACTTC. Residues: CAWSVNYEQYF.

The CDR3 DNA is TGCGCCAGCAGCCAAGATGCCCGGGGGGGGGCGGGTCAGCCCCAGCATTTT. Translating gives CASSQDARGGAGQPQHF. The genes are TRBV4-3 and TRBJ1-5, with D maybe TRBD1 (6 bases). V dropped 0 bases and J dropped 6 bases, with 18 bases sitting between them. Germline V gene lookup returns CDR1 LGHNA and CDR2 YSLEER. The CDR3 is 17 residues long.

The chain is built from TRBV19 and TRBJ2-1; D is ambiguous. Germline assignment: CDR1 LNHDA and CDR2 SQIVND (reference sequence). V lost 1 base and J lost 7, with 2 bases in between. CDR3 size: 11 residues. CDR3 sequence reads: CASSIANEQFF. In DNA, the CDR3 is TGTGCCAGTAGTATAGCTAATGAGCAGTTCTTC.

This clone is a singleton in its sample. CDR3 residues: CASSPGGGLPYEQYF. CDR3 sequence (DNA): TGTGCCAGCAGCCCTGGTGGCGGGCTACCATACGAGCAGTACTTC. The gene calls are TRBV6-6 and TRBJ2-7, with a possible D match to TRBD2 (5 bases). This CDR3 has 15 residues. Germline V lookup: CDR1 MNHNY, CDR2 SVGAGI (reference sequence). V was shortened by 6 bases and J by 4 bases, with 19 bases between the two germline ends.

The chain links TRBV10-3 to TRBJ2-5; 9 bases align to TRBD2. Germline V gene data show CDR1 as ENHRY and CDR2 as SYGVKD. V trimming: 0 bases; J trimming: 4 bases; junction bases outside the gene matches: 6. This CDR3 region has 16 residues. CDR3 in amino acids: CAISESSAGGPETQYF. The CDR3 DNA follows: TGTGCCATCAGTGAGTCGTCGGCGGGGGGGCCAGAGACCCAGTACTTC.

The chain combines TRBV7-2 with TRBJ1-1; 8 nucleotides align to TRBD1. The CDR3 is 15 residues long. V trimming: 3 bases; J trimming: 1 base; junction bases outside the gene matches: 4. Germline lookup yields CDR1 SGHTA and CDR2 FQGNSA. The CDR3 protein is CASSFTGGTNTEAFF. CDR3 nucleotide sequence: TGTGCCAGCAGCTTTACAGGGGGGACGAACACTGAAGCTTTCTTT.

The chain has TRBV19 and TRBJ1-5; 7 positions match TRBD1. V was pared by 7 bases and J by 0 bases, with 15 bases of the junction left unmatched. CDR1 LNHDA and CDR2 SQIVND come from the germline V gene (reference sequence). This CDR3 has 18 residues. The CDR3 DNA reads as TGTGCCAGTAATTGGGATTCGGGACAGACATATAGCAATCAGCCCCAGCATTTT. This sequence encodes CASNWDSGQTYSNQPQHF.